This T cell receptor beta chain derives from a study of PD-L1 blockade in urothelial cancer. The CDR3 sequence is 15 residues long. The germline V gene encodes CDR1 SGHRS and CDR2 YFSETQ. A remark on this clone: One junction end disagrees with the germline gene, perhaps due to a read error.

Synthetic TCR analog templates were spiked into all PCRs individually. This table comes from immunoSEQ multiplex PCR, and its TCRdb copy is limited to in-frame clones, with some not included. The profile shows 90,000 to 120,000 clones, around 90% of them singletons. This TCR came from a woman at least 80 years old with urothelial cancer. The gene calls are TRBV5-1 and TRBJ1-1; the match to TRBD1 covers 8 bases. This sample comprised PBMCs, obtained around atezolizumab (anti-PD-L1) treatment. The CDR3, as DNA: TGCGCCAGCAGCCTGCTCCCCCTATCACAGGGGGAGGGTCTCTTT. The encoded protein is CASSLLPLSQGEGLF.